This T cell receptor (beta chain) is drawn from a study of blood T cell repertoires in COVID-19. Repertoires were generated with immunoSEQ multiplex PCR, while TCRdb's copy carries only in-frame clones and drops some. The repertoire has about 240,000 clones, about 82% of them found once; the top ten carry approximately 5.1%. The sample holds one count of this clone. This clonotype originated in a man aged 50-59 years with COVID-19, enrolled during active disease. Sequencing was performed on peripheral blood.

The DNA for the CDR3 is TGTGCCAGCAGCTTAACGACAGGGGCCATGGAGACCCAGTACTTC. It is translated as CASSLTTGAMETQYF. The V and J genes are TRBV11-2 and TRBJ2-5; 8 bases agree with TRBD1. V dropped 2 bases and J dropped 5; count of bases not matched to a gene: 7. CDR3 length: 15 residues. CDR1 SGHAT and CDR2 FQNNGV come from the germline V gene. The variable domain in full, with the rest retrieved from reference TRBV11-2 and TRBJ2-5, is EAGVAQSPRYKIIEKRQSVAFWCNPISGHATLYWYQQILGQGPKLLIQFQNNGVVDDSQLPKDRFSAERLKGVDSTLKIQPAKLEDSAVYLCASSLTTGAMETQYFGPGTRLLVL.